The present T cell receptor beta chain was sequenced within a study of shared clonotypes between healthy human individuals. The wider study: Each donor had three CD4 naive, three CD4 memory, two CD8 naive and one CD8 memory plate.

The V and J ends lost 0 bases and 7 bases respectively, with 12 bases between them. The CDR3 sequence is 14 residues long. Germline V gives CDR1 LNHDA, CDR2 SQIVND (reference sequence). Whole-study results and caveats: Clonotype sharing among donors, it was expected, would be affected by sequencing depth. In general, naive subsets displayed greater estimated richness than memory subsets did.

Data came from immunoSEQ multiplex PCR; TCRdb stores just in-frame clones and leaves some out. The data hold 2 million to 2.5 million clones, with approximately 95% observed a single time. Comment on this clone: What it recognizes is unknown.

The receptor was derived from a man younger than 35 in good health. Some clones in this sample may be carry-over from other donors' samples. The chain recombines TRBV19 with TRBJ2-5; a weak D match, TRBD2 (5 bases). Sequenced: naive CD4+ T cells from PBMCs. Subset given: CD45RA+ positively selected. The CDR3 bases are TGTGCCAGTAGTATAGACGGGCTCGCGGGGACCCAGTACTTC. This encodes CASSIDGLAGTQYF.